This TCR beta chain comes out of a study of blood T cell repertoires in COVID-19. Sequencing was performed with immunoSEQ multiplex PCR; in TCRdb, only in-frame clones are kept and a portion is missing. The sample comprises 95,000 to 100,000 clones, around 92% of which are singletons, and less than 7.5% rests with the top ten. CDR1 and CDR2 (germline): LNHDA, SQIVND (reference sequence). Trimming removed 4 bases from V and 7 bases from J, with 20 bases in between. CDR3 length: 16 residues. The TCR was taken from a man between 45 and 60 years old with active COVID-19. Sequencing was performed on peripheral blood. This chain links TRBV19 with TRBJ2-1, with a tentative D call TRBD1 (6 bases). CDR3 in DNA: TGTGCCAGTAGTAGCCGCCGGGACACTGGTGCGAATGAGCAGTTCTTC. Protein: CASSSRRDTGANEQFF.